The 29 T cell receptor beta chains below all came from one sample that was sequenced in a study of glioma-infiltrating T cells after dendritic cell vaccination. The time point here: after dendritic cell vaccination, including at tumor progression/relapse. Produced via immunoSEQ multiplex PCR; TCRdb's table is partial and in-frame only. Of around 92,000 clones detected, around 80% appear once; the ten largest clones hold about 5%. The sequencing used blood, collected after dendritic cell vaccination. The receptors were sampled from a human donor with glioblastoma.

The gene calls are TRBV19 and TRBJ2-7; TRBD1 aligns across 8 bases. This CDR3 has 14 amino acids. After removal of 6 bases from V and 7 bases from J, the junction contained 11 bases not matched to a gene. Germline V gene lookup returns CDR1 LNHDA and CDR2 SQIVND (reference sequence). The CDR3, as DNA: TGTGCCAGTAGCCTACAGGGGGTTGTCGGAGAGCAGTACTTC. This gives the protein CASSLQGVVGEQYF.

The chain has TRBV7-3 and TRBJ2-1, with D maybe TRBD2 (7 bases). V lost 3 bases to trimming and J lost 9 bases, with 12 bases between them. This CDR3 comprises 13 residues. From germline, CDR1 is SGHTA and CDR2 FQGTGA. CDR3 nucleotide sequence: TGTGCCAGCAGCTTGGGGGGGCCGGGTGAGCAGTTCTTC. Translating it yields CASSLGGPGEQFF.

This clone was counted a few times. In DNA form, the CDR3 reads TGTGCCAGCAGTTCAACTAGCGGCAATTCCTACGAGCAGTACTTC. This translates into CASSSTSGNSYEQYF. The chain uses TRBV27 and TRBJ2-7; 8 nucleotides agree with TRBD2. The CDR3 length is 15 residues. Trimming cost V 4 bases and J 1 base; bases outside gene matches: 6. Germline V lookup: CDR1 MNHEY, CDR2 SMNVEV (reference sequence).

V is TRBV6-5 and J is TRBJ1-5, with TRBD1 matching 7 bases. Germline CDR1 and CDR2: MNHEY and SVGAGI. This CDR3 is built from 14 residues. After removal of 6 bases from V and 7 bases from J, the junction contained 9 bases not matched to a gene. The CDR3 spells CASRRSTGEQPQHF. As DNA, the CDR3 is TGTGCCAGCAGACGCTCAACAGGGGAACAGCCCCAGCATTTT.

This chain uses TRBV14 with TRBJ2-3; TRBD2 agrees at 13 bases. The CDR3 covers 22 residues. Germline CDR1 reads SGHDN; CDR2 reads FVKESK. The ends lost 0 bases at V and 7 bases at J; junction bases unmatched: 22. The CDR3 loop is CASSQDPGLAGVWGVTLNTQYF. The CDR3 bases are TGTGCCAGCAGCCAAGATCCCGGACTAGCGGGAGTTTGGGGGGTCACCTTGAATACGCAGTATTTT.

The rearrangement links TRBV29-1 to TRBJ2-2; TRBD1 matches at 7 bases. The V gene's germline CDR1 is SQVTM and CDR2 ANQGSEA. The V segment lost 6 bases and the J segment 2 bases; nucleotides outside the gene matches: 9. The CDR3 covers 15 residues. As DNA, the CDR3 is TGCAGCGTGGGGAACAGGGGACGAAACACCGGGGAGCTGTTTTTT. Translating gives CSVGNRGRNTGELFF.

V usage is TRBV6-5 and J usage is TRBJ2-2; 12 nucleotides match TRBD2. J lost 5 bases, V lost 1 base, and 2 bases had no gene match. CDR1 MNHEY and CDR2 SVGAGI come from the germline V gene. The CDR3 consists of 16 residues. The CDR3 bases are TGTGCCAGCAGTTACTGGACTAGCGGGGAAACCGGGGAGCTGTTTTTT. Amino acid sequence: CASSYWTSGETGELFF.

This chain connects TRBV9 to TRBJ2-7; 12 nucleotides match TRBD2. Germline CDR1 is SGDLS and CDR2 is YYNGEE. CDR3 length: 14 residues. V dropped 3 bases and J dropped 3; count of bases not matched to a gene: 1. CDR3 region: CASSATSGSYEQYF. For the CDR3, the DNA is TGTGCCAGCAGCGCGACTAGCGGGAGCTACGAGCAGTACTTC. Full variable domain (missing parts from reference TRBV9 and TRBJ2-7): DSGVTQTPKHLITATGQRVTLRCSPRSGDLSVYWYQQSLDQGLQFLIQYYNGEERAKGNILERFSAQQFPDLHSELNLSSLELGDSALYFCASSATSGSYEQYFGPGTRLTVT.

This clone was observed a handful of times. This chain joins TRBV6-1 and TRBJ2-7; possible D gene TRBD2, 5 bases. V lost 2 bases and J lost 4, with 21 bases in between. Germline assignment: CDR1 MNHNS and CDR2 SASEGT. The CDR3 is 17 residues long. The CDR3 coding sequence is TGTGCCAGCAGTGAAACTTTCGGGGTTTTTTCAGTTTACGAGCAGTACTTC. As protein: CASSETFGVFSVYEQYF.

The gene calls are TRBV2 and TRBJ2-3, with 7 bases that match TRBD2. This CDR3 comprises 16 residues. CDR1 SNHLY and CDR2 FYNNEI come from the germline V gene. Trimming at V came to 3 bases and at J to 2 bases, leaving 8 bases not matched to a gene. The CDR3 DNA is TGTGCCAGCAGTGATCCCGGGACTACACTCACAGATACGCAGTATTTT. It yields the protein CASSDPGTTLTDTQYF.

This chain uses TRBV9 with TRBJ2-3; D is possibly TRBD2 (7 bases). V was shortened by 3 bases and J by 3 bases, with 17 bases between the two germline ends. The CDR3 length is 16 residues. The V gene's germline CDR1 is SGDLS and CDR2 YYNGEE. CDR3 nucleotide sequence: TGTGCCAGCAGCGAGGGGGGGTCTACGCGTACAGATACGCAGTATTTT. This gives the protein CASSEGGSTRTDTQYF.

The J gene is TRBJ1-2, the V gene TRBV6-6; 8 bases agree with TRBD1. This CDR3 region has 15 residues. The V and J ends lost 5 bases and 7 bases, in that order; junction bases with no gene match: 12. Germline assignment: CDR1 MNHNY and CDR2 SVGAGI (reference sequence). The chain's CDR3 is CASSTQGQGHGGYTF. CDR3 coding DNA: TGTGCCAGCAGTACCCAAGGACAGGGTCACGGTGGCTACACCTTC.

The V and J genes are TRBV5-1 and TRBJ2-2, with D possibly TRBD1 on 5 matching bases. This CDR3 comprises 17 residues. Trimming left V 4 bases short and J 0 bases short, with 16 bases between. Germline lookup yields CDR1 SGHRS and CDR2 YFSETQ. The CDR3 nucleotides are TGCGCCAGCAGCCCAGGTCGGACACCACCGAACACCGGGGAGCTGTTTTTT. This codes for CASSPGRTPPNTGELFF.

The chain joins TRBV7-2 to TRBJ2-3, with TRBD2 matching over 10 bases. Germline lookup yields CDR1 SGHTA and CDR2 FQGNSA. V shed 1 base and J 5 bases; nucleotides not matched to a gene: 9. CDR3 length: 17 residues. The CDR3 reads CASSLVAGGSPGDTQYF. CDR3 DNA sequence: TGTGCCAGCAGCTTAGTAGCGGGGGGCAGTCCAGGAGATACGCAGTATTTT. The variable domain in full, with the rest retrieved from reference TRBV7-2 and TRBJ2-3, is GAGVSQSPSNKVTEKGKDVELRCDPISGHTALYWYRQSLGQGLEFLIYFQGNSAPDKSGLPSDRFSAERTGGSVSTLTIQRTQQEDSAVYLCASSLVAGGSPGDTQYFGPGTRLTVL.

The chain couples TRBV19 to TRBJ2-5; 10 nucleotides align to TRBD2. Germline V CDR1 and CDR2: LNHDA, SQIVND (reference sequence). The V gene end was trimmed by 3 bases and the J gene end by 4 bases; junction bases not matched to a gene: 11. The CDR3 spans 17 residues. CDR3 coding DNA: TGTGCCAGTAGTATGGTTTTCCTAGCGGGGGCCCCAGAGACCCAGTACTTC. Amino acids: CASSMVFLAGAPETQYF.

The J gene is TRBJ2-4, the V gene TRBV19; D ambiguous. V dropped 2 bases and J dropped 1 base, with 9 bases sitting between them. The CDR3 contains 15 residues. Germline V gene data show CDR1 as LNHDA and CDR2 as SQIVND (reference sequence). CDR3 nucleotides: TGTGCCAGTAGTATAATTCCGGGTGCCAAAAACATTCAGTACTTC. Residues: CASSIIPGAKNIQYF.

CDR3 amino acids: CASSSQGSHGYTF. CDR3 nucleotides: TGCGCCAGCAGCTCCCAAGGGAGCCATGGCTACACCTTC. This rearrangement joins TRBV5-1 to TRBJ1-2; D unclear. The CDR3 consists of 13 residues. Trimming took off 3 bases at V and 6 bases at J, with 12 bases between the two ends. CDR1 and CDR2 (germline): SGHRS, YFSETQ.

The chain couples TRBV12-1 to TRBJ2-3; the table's D call, TRBD2, was not checked against the DNA. TRBV12-1 is an annotated pseudogene. The CDR3 spans 15 residues. The DNA for the CDR3 is TGTGCCAGCACGGGGACTAGCGGGGGGGCGTTTACGCAGTATTTT. This sequence encodes CASTGTSGGAFTQYF.

The J gene is TRBJ2-1, the V gene TRBV30; the match to TRBD2 covers 7 bases. CDR1 GTSNPN and CDR2 SVGIG come from the germline V gene (reference sequence). V trimming: 1 base; J trimming: 14 bases; junction bases outside the gene matches: 8. The CDR3 loop spans 12 amino acids. CDR3 in amino acids: CAWSAQTGGEFF. DNA for the CDR3: TGTGCCTGGAGTGCCCAAACGGGGGGAGAGTTCTTC. Based on the CDR3 plus reference TRBV30 and TRBJ2-1, the full variable domain is SQTIHQWPATLVQPVGSPLSLECTVEGTSNPNLYWYRQAAGRGLQLLFYSVGIGQISSEVPQNLSASRPQDRQFILSSKKLLLSDSGFYLCAWSAQTGGEFFGPGTRLTVL.

The V call is TRBV18, the J call TRBJ2-7; TRBD1 matches 9 bases. The V gene end was trimmed by 4 bases and the J gene end by 6 bases; junction bases not matched to a gene: 13. The length of the CDR3 is 16 residues. From germline, CDR1 is KGHSH and CDR2 LQKENI. The CDR3 sequence is CASSLRTGEATGEQYF. The CDR3 DNA reads TGTGCCAGCTCACTACGGACAGGGGAAGCAACGGGCGAGCAGTACTTC.

The sample holds a few counts of this clone. The rearrangement uses TRBV9 and TRBJ1-3; maybe TRBD1 (6 bases). This CDR3 is built from 14 residues. Trimming cost V 1 base and J 3 bases, with 8 bases left between them. CDR1 SGDLS and CDR2 YYNGEE come from the germline V gene. The CDR3 DNA follows: TGTGCCAGCAGCGTAACAGGGTTTGGAAACACCATATATTTT. It encodes CASSVTGFGNTIYF. Looking up the rest from reference TRBV9 and TRBJ1-3 gives the full variable domain: DSGVTQTPKHLITATGQRVTLRCSPRSGDLSVYWYQQSLDQGLQFLIQYYNGEERAKGNILERFSAQQFPDLHSELNLSSLELGDSALYFCASSVTGFGNTIYFGEGSWLTVV.

The chain uses TRBV19 and TRBJ1-5; D is ambiguous. V lost 5 bases and J 3 bases, leaving 8 bases between the germline ends. Germline CDR1 is LNHDA and CDR2 is SQIVND (reference sequence). CDR3 length: 13 residues. The CDR3 DNA sequence: TGTGCCAGTAGTCCCGGGGTCAATCAGCCCCAGCATTTT. Translation gives CASSPGVNQPQHF.

This chain uses TRBV7-3 with TRBJ1-2, with TRBD1 matching 8 bases. Germline V gene lookup returns CDR1 SGHTA and CDR2 FQGTGA. With V trimmed by 5 bases and J by 2 bases, 4 bases remained unmatched. This CDR3 is built from 14 residues. The CDR3: CASSPGDRNYGYTF. As DNA, the CDR3 is TGTGCCAGCAGCCCCGGGGACAGGAACTATGGCTACACCTTC. The variable domain in full, with the rest retrieved from reference TRBV7-3 and TRBJ1-2, is GAGVSQTPSNKVTEKGKYVELRCDPISGHTALYWYRQSLGQGPEFLIYFQGTGAADDSGLPNDRFFAVRPEGSVSTLKIQRTERGDSAVYLCASSPGDRNYGYTFGSGTRLTVV.

A note on this clone: One junction end does not reproduce the germline sequence, and a read error may be involved. The rearrangement links TRBV5-1 to TRBJ1-2, with 10 bases identical to TRBD1. Germline V CDR1 and CDR2: SGHRS, YFSETQ. The CDR3 runs 14 residues. The CDR3 region is CASTLTGTGAGYTF. CDR3 nucleotides: TGCGCCAGCACCTTGACAGGGACAGGGGCTGGCTACACCTTC.

The chain combines TRBV7-8 with TRBJ2-5; tentatively, D is TRBD2 (6 bases). The last part of the DNA fits TRBJ2-7 better; the J call may be wrong. The CDR3 is 14 residues long. Germline CDR1 and CDR2: SGHVS and FQNEAQ. The CDR3 region is CASSSMGLPAEQYF. The CDR3 coding sequence is TGTGCCAGCAGCTCCATGGGACTCCCAGCCGAGCAGTACTTC.

The rearrangement links TRBV19 to TRBJ1-5, with 9 bases aligning to TRBD1. Losses at the gene ends were 6 bases for V and 1 base for J; bases not matched to a gene: 16. Germline V lookup: CDR1 LNHDA, CDR2 SQIVND (reference sequence). CDR3 size: 19 residues. The DNA for the CDR3 is TGTGCCAGTAGCCATACTGGGACAGGGTTTCTGGGAAGCAATCAGCCCCAGCATTTT. It yields the protein CASSHTGTGFLGSNQPQHF. Full variable domain (remainder filled in from reference TRBV19 and TRBJ1-5): DGGITQSPKYLFRKEGQNVTLSCEQNLNHDAMYWYRQDPGQGLRLIYYSQIVNDFQKGDIAEGYSVSREKKESFPLTVTSAQKNPTAFYLCASSHTGTGFLGSNQPQHFGDGTRLSIL.

The rearrangement uses TRBV5-1 and TRBJ2-5, with 8 bases matching TRBD2. There are 16 residues in the CDR3. V trimming: 0 bases; J trimming: 2 bases; junction bases outside the gene matches: 6. CDR1 and CDR2 (germline): SGHRS, YFSETQ. CDR3 in DNA: TGCGCCAGCAGCTTGGCCGTGGGACTAGGTCAAGAGACCCAGTACTTC. Its protein product is CASSLAVGLGQETQYF. Full variable domain (remainder filled in from reference TRBV5-1 and TRBJ2-5): KAGVTQTPRYLIKTRGQQVTLSCSPISGHRSVSWYQQTPGQGLQFLFEYFSETQRNKGNFPGRFSGRQFSNSRSEMNVSTLELGDSALYLCASSLAVGLGQETQYFGPGTRLLVL.

The J gene is TRBJ1-1, the V gene TRBV7-6; tentatively, D is TRBD1 (6 bases). The V gene's germline CDR1 is SGHVS and CDR2 FNYEAQ. The V end was cut by 1 base, the J end by 5 bases, with 14 bases between. The CDR3 length is 15 residues. CDR3 sequence reads: CASSLGPNRGTEAFF. CDR3 nucleotide sequence: TGTGCCAGCAGCTTAGGACCGAATAGGGGGACTGAAGCTTTCTTT.

The genes are TRBV15 and TRBJ1-5, with TRBD1 as a possible D gene (6 bases). Between the trimmed V and J ends, which lost 0 bases and 9 bases, there was a span of 21 bases. This CDR3 spans 17 amino acids. Germline V CDR1 and CDR2: LNHNV, YYDKDF (reference sequence). The DNA for the CDR3 is TGTGCCACCAGCAGAGAGACTCACAGGGATCGGGAGGGGCCCCAGCATTTT. Its translation: CATSRETHRDREGPQHF.